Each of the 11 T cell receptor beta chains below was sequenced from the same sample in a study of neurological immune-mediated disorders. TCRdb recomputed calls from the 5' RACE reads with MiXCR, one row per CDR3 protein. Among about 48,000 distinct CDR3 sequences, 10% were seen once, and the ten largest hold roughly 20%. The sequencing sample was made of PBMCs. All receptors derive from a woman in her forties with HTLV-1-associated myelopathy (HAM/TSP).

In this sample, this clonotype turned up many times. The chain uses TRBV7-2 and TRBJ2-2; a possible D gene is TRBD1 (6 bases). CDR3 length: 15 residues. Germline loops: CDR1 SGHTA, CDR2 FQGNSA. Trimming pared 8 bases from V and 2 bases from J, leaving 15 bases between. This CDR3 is CASGPRDINTGELFF. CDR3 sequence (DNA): TGTGCCAGCGGACCCCGGGACATCAACACCGGGGAGCTGTTTTTT.

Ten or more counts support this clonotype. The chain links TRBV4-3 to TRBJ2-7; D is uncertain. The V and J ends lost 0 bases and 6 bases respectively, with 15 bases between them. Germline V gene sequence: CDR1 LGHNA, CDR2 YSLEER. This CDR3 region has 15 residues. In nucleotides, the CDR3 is TGCGCCAGCAGCCAAGATACAGAGACTGTAGGCGAGCAGTACTTC. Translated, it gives CASSQDTETVGEQYF.

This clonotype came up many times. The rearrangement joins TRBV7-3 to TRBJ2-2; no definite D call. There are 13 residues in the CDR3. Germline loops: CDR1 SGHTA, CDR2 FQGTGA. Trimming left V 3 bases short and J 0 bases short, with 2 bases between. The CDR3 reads CASSFANTGELFF. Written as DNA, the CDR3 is TGTGCCAGCAGCTTCGCGAACACCGGGGAGCTGTTTTTT. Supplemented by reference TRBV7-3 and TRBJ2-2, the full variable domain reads GAGVSQTPSNKVTEKGKYVELRCDPISGHTALYWYRQSLGQGPEFLIYFQGTGAADDSGLPNDRFFAVRPEGSVSTLKIQRTERGDSAVYLCASSFANTGELFFGEGSRLTVL.

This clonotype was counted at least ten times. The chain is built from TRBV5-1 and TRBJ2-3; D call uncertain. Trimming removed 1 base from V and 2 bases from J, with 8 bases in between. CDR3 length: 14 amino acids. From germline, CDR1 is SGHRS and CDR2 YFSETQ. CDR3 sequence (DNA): TGCGCCAGCAGCTTGTATGGGGACACAGATACGCAGTATTTT. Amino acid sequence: CASSLYGDTDTQYF.

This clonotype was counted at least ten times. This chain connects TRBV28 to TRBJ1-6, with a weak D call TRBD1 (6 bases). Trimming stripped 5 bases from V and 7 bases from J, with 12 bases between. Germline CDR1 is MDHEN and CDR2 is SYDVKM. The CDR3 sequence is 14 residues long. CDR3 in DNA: TGTGCCAGCAGTCCCGGACAGAGCAATTCACCCCTCCACTTT. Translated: CASSPGQSNSPLHF.

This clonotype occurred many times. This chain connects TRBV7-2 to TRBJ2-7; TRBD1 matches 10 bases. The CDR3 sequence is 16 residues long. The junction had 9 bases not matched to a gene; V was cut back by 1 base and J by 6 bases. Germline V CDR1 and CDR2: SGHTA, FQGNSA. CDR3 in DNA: TGTGCCAGCAGCTTAGGGGCGGGGACAGGGGTCTCCGAGCAGTACTTC. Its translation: CASSLGAGTGVSEQYF. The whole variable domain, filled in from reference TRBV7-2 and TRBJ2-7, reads GAGVSQSPSNKVTEKGKDVELRCDPISGHTALYWYRQSLGQGLEFLIYFQGNSAPDKSGLPSDRFSAERTGGSVSTLTIQRTQQEDSAVYLCASSLGAGTGVSEQYFGPGTRLTVT.

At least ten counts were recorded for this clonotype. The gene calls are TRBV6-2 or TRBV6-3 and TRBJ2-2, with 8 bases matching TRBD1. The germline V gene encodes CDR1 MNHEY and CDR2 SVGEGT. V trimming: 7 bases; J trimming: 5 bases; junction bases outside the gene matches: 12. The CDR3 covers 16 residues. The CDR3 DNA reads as TGTGCCAGCACTGAAAGGAGGGGACAGGTGACCGGGGAGCTGTTTTTT. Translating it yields CASTERRGQVTGELFF.

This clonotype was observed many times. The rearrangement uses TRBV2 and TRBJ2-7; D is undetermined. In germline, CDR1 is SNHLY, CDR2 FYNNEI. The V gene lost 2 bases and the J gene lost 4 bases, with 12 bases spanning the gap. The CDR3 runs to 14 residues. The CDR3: CASSEIVFGYEQYF. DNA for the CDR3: TGTGCCAGCAGTGAAATTGTGTTCGGATACGAGCAGTACTTC.

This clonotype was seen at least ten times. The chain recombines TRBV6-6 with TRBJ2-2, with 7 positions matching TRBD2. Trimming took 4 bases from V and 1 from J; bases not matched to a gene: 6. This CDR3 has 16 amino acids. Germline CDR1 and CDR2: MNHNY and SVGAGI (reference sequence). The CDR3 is CASSSDPGGNTGELFF. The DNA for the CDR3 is TGTGCCAGCAGTTCCGACCCGGGGGGGAACACCGGGGAGCTGTTTTTT.

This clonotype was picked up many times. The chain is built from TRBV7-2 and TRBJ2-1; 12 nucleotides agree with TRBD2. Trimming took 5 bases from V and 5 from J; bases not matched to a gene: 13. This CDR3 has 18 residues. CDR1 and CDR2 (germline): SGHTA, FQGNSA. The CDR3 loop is CASSQTSGGLYTHNEQFF. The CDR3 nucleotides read TGTGCCAGCAGCCAGACTAGCGGGGGCCTGTACACACACAATGAGCAGTTCTTC. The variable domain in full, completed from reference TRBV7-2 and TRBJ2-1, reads GAGVSQSPSNKVTEKGKDVELRCDPISGHTALYWYRQSLGQGLEFLIYFQGNSAPDKSGLPSDRFSAERTGGSVSTLTIQRTQQEDSAVYLCASSQTSGGLYTHNEQFFGPGTRLTVL.

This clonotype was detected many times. The CDR3: CASSLGGSDEQYF. CDR3 nucleotide sequence: TGCGCCAGCAGCTTGGGGGGGTCAGACGAGCAGTACTTC. This chain uses TRBV5-1 with TRBJ2-7; the D gene could be TRBD1 or TRBD2 (5 bases each). Deletions cut 0 bases from V and 5 bases from J, with 9 bases between. Germline V lookup: CDR1 SGHRS, CDR2 YFSETQ. The CDR3 runs to 13 residues. The complete variable domain, with remaining parts taken from reference TRBV5-1 and TRBJ2-7, reads KAGVTQTPRYLIKTRGQQVTLSCSPISGHRSVSWYQQTPGQGLQFLFEYFSETQRNKGNFPGRFSGRQFSNSRSEMNVSTLELGDSALYLCASSLGGSDEQYFGPGTRLTVT.